What follows describes a single TCR beta chain. Its matching antigen is unknown. Germline assignment: CDR1 MGHRA and CDR2 YSYEKL. V lost 1 base, J lost 5 bases, and 3 bases stayed unmatched. The CDR3 totals 14 residues. CD45RO-negative CD8 cells positively selected for CCR7 made up the naive population, which excluded terminally differentiated effector memory CD45RA+ cells. This sample was taken from a study of shared clonotypes between healthy human individuals. The study's findings and limits: Despite large depth, sorted-subset datasets appeared incompletely sequenced. The expectation was that sequencing depth would affect clonotype sharing among donors. Researchers sampled only blood; tissue repertoires likely differ.

How the authors handled the data: With immunoSEQ giving junction-only sequences and no quality scores, filtering differed. Assay used: immunoSEQ multiplex PCR; TCRdb lists only in-frame clones, some missing. That table supplies the V and J calls and clone size; D and trimming were determined from the DNA. The table has roughly 590,000 clones, nearly 97% seen once; the top ten hold around 0.11%. The chain has TRBV4-1 and TRBJ2-5, with TRBD1 identical over 8 bases. This sequence originates from a woman aged 30 to 39 in good health. Sequencing input: naive CD8+ T cells sorted from blood. CDR3 region: CASSQGQGMETQYF. DNA of the CDR3: TGCGCCAGCAGCCAAGGACAGGGGATGGAGACCCAGTACTTC.